This TCR beta chain was profiled in a study of blood T cell repertoires in COVID-19. Clones were read by immunoSEQ multiplex PCR, and TCRdb kept only the in-frame ones, dropping some. The sample has 90,000 to 100,000 clones; about 86% are singletons. Germline CDR1 WSHSY, CDR2 SAAADI. The CDR3 loop spans 14 amino acids. With 2 bases removed from V and 0 bases from J, the gap between germline ends came to 6 bases. The V call is TRBV10-2, the J call TRBJ2-3, with TRBD1 as a possible D gene (5 bases). This sequence originates from a man aged 60 to 69 with acute or convalescent COVID-19. Sequenced sample: peripheral blood. The CDR3: CASSEQGSTDTQYF. Here the CDR3 DNA reads TGCGCCAGCAGTGAGCAGGGAAGCACAGATACGCAGTATTTT.